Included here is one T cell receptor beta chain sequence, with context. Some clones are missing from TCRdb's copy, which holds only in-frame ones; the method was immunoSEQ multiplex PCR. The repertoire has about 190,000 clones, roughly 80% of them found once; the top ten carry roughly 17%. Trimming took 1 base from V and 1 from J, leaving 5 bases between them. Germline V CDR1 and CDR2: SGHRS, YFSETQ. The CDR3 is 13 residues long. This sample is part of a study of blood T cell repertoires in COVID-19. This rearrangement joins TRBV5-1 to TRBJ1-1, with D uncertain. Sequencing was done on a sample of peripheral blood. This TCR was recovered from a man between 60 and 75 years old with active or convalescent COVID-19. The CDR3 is CASSLQSNTEAFF. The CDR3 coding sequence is TGCGCCAGCAGCTTGCAGTCGAACACTGAAGCTTTCTTT.